These 26 T cell receptor beta chains came from one sample sequenced in a study of PD-1 blockade in classical Hodgkin lymphoma. Time point indicated: cycle 4 day 1 (C4D1), after more than five weeks of nivolumab. Every one of the patients relapsed after autologous stem cell transplantation (brentuximab vedotin exposure was variable). Researchers used magnetic negative selection to pull out pure CD4+ T cells from thawed PBMCs. Here immunoSEQ multiplex PCR was the method, and the copy in TCRdb shows in-frame clones only, minus some. Found here are about 9,700 clones, roughly four fifths of them singletons; the top ten hold around 4.5%. Sequenced material: CD4+ T cells from blood, taken before the fourth cycle of nivolumab. These receptors were taken from a human donor with classical Hodgkin lymphoma.

CDR3 sequence reads: CASSYRYEQYF. Written as DNA, the CDR3 is TGTGCCAGCAGCTACCGATACGAGCAGTACTTC. The chain is built from TRBV7-3 and TRBJ2-7; no clear D. V lost 4 bases, J lost 4 bases, and 5 bases lay in between. CDR3 length: 11 amino acids. From germline, CDR1 is SGHTA and CDR2 FQGTGA.

The chain recombines TRBV5-1 with TRBJ2-1; D is undetermined. V was cut by 5 bases and J by 10 bases, with 19 bases left in between. CDR1 and CDR2 from the germline V gene are SGHRS and YFSETQ. The CDR3 is 14 amino acids. CDR3 bases: TGCGCCAGCAGTGTCCCAAGCAGTGGATTCGAGCAGTTCTTC. Its translation is CASSVPSSGFEQFF.

V is TRBV5-5 and J is TRBJ1-5; D is perhaps TRBD1 (6 bases). V was shortened by 3 bases and J by 7 bases, with 14 bases between the two germline ends. CDR1 and CDR2 (germline): SGHKS, YYEKEE (reference sequence). The CDR3 spans 14 residues. CDR3 residues: CASSYRRGGQPQHF. CDR3 sequence (DNA): TGTGCCAGCAGCTATCGCAGGGGCGGGCAGCCCCAGCATTTT.

The chain recombines TRBV7-9 with TRBJ2-1; 10 bases map to TRBD2. This CDR3 region has 16 residues. The V segment lost 0 bases and the J segment 4 bases; nucleotides outside the gene matches: 3. Germline V lookup: CDR1 SEHNR, CDR2 FQNEAQ (reference sequence). CDR3 bases: TGTGCCAGCAGCTTAGCGCTAGCGGGGGTTTACAATGAGCAGTTCTTC. This encodes CASSLALAGVYNEQFF. Filled out from reference TRBV7-9 and TRBJ2-1, the complete variable domain reads DTGVSQNPRHKITKRGQNVTFRCDPISEHNRLYWYRQTLGQGPEFLTYFQNEAQLEKSRLLSDRFSAERPKGSFSTLEIQRTEQGDSAMYLCASSLALAGVYNEQFFGPGTRLTVL.

The chain combines TRBV5-1 with TRBJ2-5; D gene uncertain. V was trimmed by 4 bases and J by 5 bases, leaving 15 bases between them. Per the germline V gene, CDR1 is SGHRS and CDR2 is YFSETQ. The CDR3 has 14 residues. The CDR3 DNA reads TGCGCCAGCAGCAAATCGGGCCCCGGGGAGACCCAGTACTTC. Translation: CASSKSGPGETQYF.

The chain carries TRBV2 and TRBJ1-2; D gene ambiguous. Germline V gene sequence: CDR1 SNHLY, CDR2 FYNNEI. The V and J ends lost 6 bases and 4 bases respectively, with 9 bases between them. The CDR3 length is 12 residues. The DNA of the CDR3 is TGTGCCAGCAGAGGTGAGGTCTATGGCTACACCTTC. Translated, it gives CASRGEVYGYTF.

The V and J genes are TRBV7-2 and TRBJ2-1; the match to TRBD2 covers 15 bases. Trimming removed 3 bases from V and 0 bases from J; junction bases left unmatched: 6. CDR3 length: 19 residues. Germline CDR1 is SGHTA and CDR2 is FQGNSA. Written as DNA, the CDR3 is TGTGCCAGCAGCTTCATTGGGACTAGCGGGGGGCGCTCCTACAATGAGCAGTTCTTC. Encoded protein: CASSFIGTSGGRSYNEQFF.

V and J are TRBV4-3 and TRBJ2-5; TRBD1 matches at 12 bases. The CDR3 length is 16 residues. Germline V gene lookup returns CDR1 LGHNA and CDR2 YSLEER. V lost 4 bases and J lost 2; bases outside the gene matches: 5. The CDR3 region has the DNA TGCGCCAGCAGCCCGGGGGACAGGGGGCAGCAAGAGACCCAGTACTTC. Translation gives CASSPGDRGQQETQYF.

The chain couples TRBV4-3 to TRBJ2-3; no definite D call. Germline V lookup: CDR1 LGHNA, CDR2 YSLEER. The ends were cut back, 10 bases at V and 0 bases at J, with 11 bases in the middle. This CDR3 has 13 amino acids. Written as DNA, the CDR3 is TGCGCCACTCCGGACCGTAGCACAGATACGCAGTATTTT. Translating gives CATPDRSTDTQYF.

The V gene is TRBV28, the J gene TRBJ1-2, with D maybe TRBD1 (5 bases). Trimming removed 2 bases at V and 7 bases at J, with 11 bases between. Germline V lookup: CDR1 MDHEN, CDR2 SYDVKM. The length of the CDR3 is 13 residues. This chain's CDR3 is CASSLDSVGGYTF. DNA for the CDR3: TGTGCCAGCAGTTTAGACAGCGTGGGTGGCTACACCTTC.

This clone was observed a handful of times. V is TRBV6-5 and J is TRBJ1-5; D gene ambiguous. The CDR3 is 14 amino acids. Germline assignment: CDR1 MNHEY and CDR2 SVGAGI. The V gene lost 4 bases and the J gene lost 1 base, with 8 bases spanning the gap. In nucleotides, the CDR3 is TGTGCCAGCAGTTCTCTGGGCAGCAATCAGCCCCAGCATTTT. Its protein product is CASSSLGSNQPQHF.

This clone was recorded only once. The gene calls are TRBV11-3 and TRBJ1-4; D gene unclear. Germline CDR1 reads SGHNT; CDR2 reads YENEEA. This CDR3 region has 13 residues. The V gene lost 3 bases and the J gene lost 7 bases, with 9 bases spanning the gap. CDR3 loop: CASSFSDGEKLFF. The CDR3 bases are TGTGCCAGCAGCTTCTCCGACGGTGAAAAACTGTTTTTT.

For this clone: A read error may produce the germline difference seen at one junction end. The rearrangement links TRBV10-3 to TRBJ2-4; D is unresolved. This CDR3 is built from 14 residues. Germline CDR1 and CDR2: ENHRY and SYGVKD. CDR3 sequence: CASSFVANQNIQYF. In DNA, the CDR3 is TGTGCCAGCAGTTTCGTAGCAAATCAAAACATTCAGTACTTC.

The CDR3 DNA follows: TGTGCCAGCAGCGTCGTGTCAGGGCACGCGAACACTGAAGCTTTCTTT. Encoded protein: CASSVVSGHANTEAFF. The chain combines TRBV9 with TRBJ1-1; D may be TRBD1 (5 bases). There are 16 residues in the CDR3. Germline V CDR1 and CDR2: SGDLS, YYNGEE. Trimming took off 2 bases at V and 1 base at J, with 15 bases between the two ends.

V is TRBV5-1 and J is TRBJ1-1; TRBD1 matches at 9 bases. The CDR3 runs 14 residues. The junction had 9 bases not matched to a gene; V was cut back by 7 bases and J by 5 bases. CDR1 SGHRS and CDR2 YFSETQ come from the germline V gene. CDR3 residues: CASGAQGALTEAFF. The CDR3 bases are TGCGCCAGCGGAGCACAGGGGGCGCTTACTGAAGCTTTCTTT.

In its sample, this clone was seen a few times. This chain uses TRBV27 with TRBJ1-4; TRBD1 matches at 8 bases. CDR1 is MNHEY and CDR2 is SMNVEV in the germline V gene (reference sequence). The ends lost 7 bases at V and 6 bases at J; junction bases unmatched: 10. This CDR3 region has 15 residues. The CDR3 nucleotides are TGTGCCAGCATTAAACCACAGGGGGGTCATGAAAAACTGTTTTTT. Its translation: CASIKPQGGHEKLFF. The variable domain in full, completed from reference TRBV27 and TRBJ1-4, reads EAQVTQNPRYLITVTGKKLTVTCSQNMNHEYMSWYRQDPGLGLRQIYYSMNVEVTDKGDVPEGYKVSRKEKRNFPLILESPSPNQTSLYFCASIKPQGGHEKLFFGSGTQLSVL.

V usage is TRBV5-1 and J usage is TRBJ2-1, with 7 bases aligning to TRBD2. This CDR3 is 16 amino acids long. V trimming: 4 bases; J trimming: 0 bases; junction bases outside the gene matches: 7. The germline V gene has CDR1 SGHRS and CDR2 YFSETQ. The CDR3 nucleotides read TGCGCCAGCAGCCTGGGACTATCGAGCTCCTACAATGAGCAGTTCTTC. Translation: CASSLGLSSSYNEQFF.

The rearrangement links TRBV7-2 to TRBJ2-3, with a possible D match to TRBD1 (5 bases). The CDR3 loop spans 14 amino acids. Germline V CDR1 and CDR2: SGHTA, FQGNSA. Between the trimmed V and J ends, which lost 8 bases and 1 base, there was a span of 13 bases. The CDR3 loop reads CASGKGLRTDTQYF. The CDR3, as DNA: TGTGCCAGCGGTAAGGGGCTTCGCACAGATACGCAGTATTTT.

About this clone: A junction boundary mismatches the germline segment, possibly from a read error. This sequence joins TRBV7-7 and TRBJ2-5, with D maybe TRBD2 (6 bases). The CDR3 loop spans 15 amino acids. Germline CDR1 SSHAT, CDR2 FNYEAQ (reference sequence). The CDR3 DNA reads as TGTGCTAGCAGCTTAGGATCCTACCGGGGGGAGACCCAGTACTTC. Translated, it gives CASSLGSYRGETQYF.

The V gene is TRBV10-3, the J gene TRBJ2-7, with 10 bases matching TRBD2. V lost 3 bases, J lost 2 bases, and 13 bases stayed unmatched. The CDR3 extends over 18 amino acids. CDR1 is ENHRY, CDR2 SYGVKD, per germline. CDR3 in amino acids: CAISDPTGNSGGAYEQYV. In nucleotides, the CDR3 is TGTGCCATCAGTGACCCGACAGGGAACAGCGGGGGGGCCTACGAGCAGTACGTC.

This rearrangement joins TRBV18 to TRBJ2-1, with TRBD1 identical over 10 bases. This CDR3 is 17 amino acids long. With 3 bases clipped from V and 9 bases from J, the junction kept 14 bases outside the gene matches. Germline V gives CDR1 KGHSH, CDR2 LQKENI. The CDR3 loop reads CASSPLSAGQGIGEQFF. The CDR3 DNA reads TGTGCCAGCTCACCCCTATCCGCGGGACAGGGGATCGGTGAGCAGTTCTTC.

The chain combines TRBV7-9 with TRBJ2-1; 8 nucleotides match TRBD2. The CDR3 is 16 amino acids. Germline V gene lookup returns CDR1 SEHNR and CDR2 FQNEAQ (reference sequence). V trimming: 2 bases; J trimming: 1 base; junction bases outside the gene matches: 4. CDR3: CASSLYASGSYNEQFF. CDR3 sequence (DNA): TGTGCCAGCAGCTTATATGCTAGCGGGTCCTACAATGAGCAGTTCTTC.

This clone has only one observation. J is TRBJ1-2 and V is TRBV18; TRBD1 agrees at 9 bases. V lost 3 bases, J lost 8 bases, and 7 bases stayed unmatched. The CDR3 runs to 14 residues. In germline, CDR1 is KGHSH, CDR2 LQKENI. The CDR3 reads CASSPQGGQGGYTF. For the CDR3, the DNA is TGTGCCAGCTCACCGCAGGGTGGACAGGGGGGCTACACCTTC.

The chain employs TRBV7-2 and TRBJ1-2; D gene unclear. The CDR3 covers 13 residues. V lost 2 bases and J lost 1, with 5 bases in between. CDR1 is SGHTA and CDR2 is FQGNSA in the germline V gene. The CDR3, as DNA: TGTGCCAGCAGCTTACAGATTAACTATGGCTACACCTTC. Translated: CASSLQINYGYTF.

This rearrangement joins TRBV28 to TRBJ2-6; 7 bases align to TRBD2. This CDR3 comprises 17 residues. Trimming at V came to 5 bases and at J to 0 bases, leaving 7 bases not matched to a gene. Germline CDR1 is MDHEN and CDR2 is SYDVKM. The CDR3 spells CASSGGDAISGANVLTF. Written as DNA, the CDR3 is TGTGCCAGCAGTGGGGGGGACGCAATCTCTGGGGCCAACGTCCTGACTTTC.

The CDR3 spells CASSPYTGDDGYTF. DNA of the CDR3: TGCGCCAGCAGCCCTTACACAGGGGATGATGGCTACACCTTC. V and J are TRBV5-1 and TRBJ1-2; 7 nucleotides agree with TRBD1. The CDR3 is 14 residues long. The trim removed 4 bases at V and 6 bases at J, leaving 9 bases unmatched. CDR1 and CDR2 from the germline V gene are SGHRS and YFSETQ.